This passage covers 18 T cell receptor beta chains from one sample sequenced in a study of OX40 agonist ivuxolimab in advanced cancers. This table comes from immunoSEQ multiplex PCR, and its TCRdb copy is limited to in-frame clones, with some not included. Among tens of thousands of clones listed, around 86% were seen once. This specimen was CD4+ or CD8+ T cells sorted from blood, taken in a trial of the OX40 agonist ivuxolimab. These receptors all come from an adult with an advanced solid tumor such as melanoma, head and neck, liver or kidney cancer.

The CDR3 region is CASSRTSGSLTDTQYF. The CDR3 DNA is TGCGCCAGCAGCCGGACTAGCGGGAGTTTAACAGATACGCAGTATTTT. The rearrangement joins TRBV4-1 to TRBJ2-3; TRBD2 aligns across 13 bases. V lost 4 bases, J lost 3 bases, and 4 bases stayed unmatched. Germline lookup yields CDR1 MGHRA and CDR2 YSYEKL. The CDR3 covers 16 residues.

The V call is TRBV7-9, the J call TRBJ2-2; the D gene could be TRBD1 or TRBD2 (6 bases each). This CDR3 comprises 15 residues. The germline V gene encodes CDR1 SEHNR and CDR2 FQNEAQ (reference sequence). Trimming removed 7 bases at V and 4 bases at J, with 16 bases between. CDR3 sequence (DNA): TGTGCCAGCATCCCGCCGGGGGCTCGCACCGGGGAGCTGTTTTTT. This sequence encodes CASIPPGARTGELFF. The full variable domain, completed using reference TRBV7-9 and TRBJ2-2, is DTGVSQNPRHKITKRGQNVTFRCDPISEHNRLYWYRQTLGQGPEFLTYFQNEAQLEKSRLLSDRFSAERPKGSFSTLEIQRTEQGDSAMYLCASIPPGARTGELFFGEGSRLTVL.

The V gene is TRBV9, the J gene TRBJ2-3, with D hard to call. The germline gives CDR1 SGDLS, CDR2 YYNGEE. The CDR3 extends over 15 amino acids. With 1 base removed from V and 1 base from J, the gap between germline ends came to 10 bases. The CDR3 spells CASSVLGAGTDTQYF. The CDR3 DNA sequence: TGTGCCAGCAGCGTATTAGGAGCTGGCACAGATACGCAGTATTTT.

The chain combines TRBV12-5 with TRBJ2-5; 9 bases are a match to TRBD1. The CDR3 extends over 15 amino acids. The junction had 5 bases not matched to a gene; V was cut back by 1 base and J by 5 bases. Germline CDR1 LGHNT, CDR2 FRNRAP. The CDR3 loop is CASGLGQGGEETQYF. The CDR3 DNA follows: TGTGCTAGTGGTTTGGGACAGGGGGGCGAGGAGACCCAGTACTTC.

This clone was seen once. The chain's CDR3 is CASSVDSAGTGGRKTQYF. Here the CDR3 DNA reads TGTGCCAGCAGCGTAGATAGTGCGGGGACAGGGGGACGAAAGACCCAGTACTTC. The gene calls are TRBV9 and TRBJ2-5; 11 bases are a match to TRBD1. With 0 bases clipped from V and 6 bases from J, the junction kept 13 bases outside the gene matches. The CDR3 sequence is 18 residues long. CDR1 is SGDLS, CDR2 YYNGEE, per germline.

The chain is built from TRBV7-8 and TRBJ2-2; D possibly uses TRBD1 or TRBD2 (5 bases each). The length of the CDR3 is 14 residues. Deletions cut 5 bases from V and 0 bases from J, with 7 bases between. The germline gives CDR1 SGHVS, CDR2 FQNEAQ. Here the CDR3 DNA reads TGTGCCAGCAGCGAGGGGCCGAACACCGGGGAGCTGTTTTTT. It codes for CASSEGPNTGELFF.

The V and J genes are TRBV19 and TRBJ1-1, with 8 positions matching TRBD1. Trimming took 6 bases from V and 6 from J; bases not matched to a gene: 12. Germline V lookup: CDR1 LNHDA, CDR2 SQIVND (reference sequence). This CDR3 spans 15 amino acids. The CDR3 sequence: CASSILTLQGAEAFF. CDR3 coding DNA: TGTGCCAGTAGCATCCTAACTTTACAGGGGGCTGAAGCTTTCTTT.

The chain has TRBV28 and TRBJ1-1, with a weak D call TRBD1 (5 bases). This CDR3 region has 13 residues. Germline V gene lookup returns CDR1 MDHEN and CDR2 SYDVKM. Trimming took 10 bases from V and 4 from J, leaving 16 bases between them. CDR3 amino acids: CAIHIRGTTEAFF. The DNA for the CDR3 is TGTGCCATCCACATCAGAGGGACCACTGAAGCTTTCTTT.

The rearrangement joins TRBV20-1 to TRBJ2-1; D gene ambiguous. Trimming shortened V by 7 bases and J by 6 bases, and 7 bases separated the two germline ends. Germline V CDR1 and CDR2: DFQATT, SNEGSKA (reference sequence). The CDR3 runs to 10 residues. The CDR3 DNA reads as TGCAGTGTTAATCGCAATGAGCAGTTCTTC. This sequence encodes CSVNRNEQFF.

The CDR3 spells CASSGLSGSTEAFF. CDR3 in DNA: TGTGCCAGCAGTGGGCTTTCGGGGTCCACTGAAGCTTTCTTT. V gene TRBV6-1 combines with J gene TRBJ1-1; D gene ambiguous. The CDR3 loop spans 14 amino acids. CDR1 is MNHNS, CDR2 SASEGT, per germline. V lost 4 bases and J 4 bases, leaving 13 bases between the germline ends.

The chain has TRBV6-1 and TRBJ1-1; D unclear. Per germline, CDR1 MNHNS and CDR2 SASEGT. V lost 6 bases to trimming and J lost 0 bases, with 11 bases between them. The CDR3 is 14 amino acids. The CDR3 DNA reads TGTGCCAGCAGATCGGCGCGGATGAACACTGAAGCTTTCTTT. Amino acids: CASRSARMNTEAFF.

The J gene is TRBJ2-3, the V gene TRBV5-1; 7 nucleotides agree with TRBD1. CDR3 size: 16 residues. CDR1 SGHRS and CDR2 YFSETQ come from the germline V gene. V lost 0 bases to trimming and J lost 2 bases; unmatched junction nucleotides: 6. The CDR3 spells CASSLGGQRLTDTQYF. CDR3 DNA sequence: TGCGCCAGCAGCTTGGGGGGACAGCGGCTCACAGATACGCAGTATTTT.

This chain links TRBV27 with TRBJ1-1, with D possibly matching TRBD1 (5 bases). Between the trimmed V and J ends, which lost 0 bases and 4 bases, there was a span of 12 bases. This CDR3 spans 15 amino acids. Germline V gives CDR1 MNHEY, CDR2 SMNVEV (reference sequence). In DNA, the CDR3 is TGTGCCAGCAGTTTATCCAGGGCAGCGGGCACTGAAGCTTTCTTT. Translation: CASSLSRAAGTEAFF.

The rearrangement uses TRBV6-5 and TRBJ1-1; 8 bases are shared with TRBD1. V was pared by 5 bases and J by 2 bases, with 7 bases of the junction left unmatched. CDR1 and CDR2 from the germline V gene are MNHEY and SVGAGI. The CDR3 contains 15 residues. Written as DNA, the CDR3 is TGTGCCAGCAGTCCCGGGACAGGAAGAAACACTGAAGCTTTCTTT. The encoded protein is CASSPGTGRNTEAFF.

The CDR3 here is CASSESTERLGNQPQHF. DNA of the CDR3: TGCGCCAGCAGTGAGTCGACAGAAAGGCTTGGCAATCAGCCCCAGCATTTT. This chain links TRBV10-1 with TRBJ1-5; D perhaps matches TRBD1 (5 bases). Germline V lookup: CDR1 WNHNN, CDR2 SYGVQD (reference sequence). The CDR3 covers 17 residues. V was pared by 0 bases and J by 2 bases, with 14 bases between.

This clone was recorded a few times. The chain employs TRBV28 and TRBJ1-2; D perhaps matches TRBD1 (6 bases). CDR3 length: 15 amino acids. The V gene's germline CDR1 is MDHEN and CDR2 SYDVKM. The germline V and J ends were trimmed by 6 bases and 4 bases, with 18 bases remaining between them. The CDR3: CASSPSRRGGYGYTF. DNA of the CDR3: TGTGCCAGCAGCCCATCAAGGCGAGGGGGCTATGGCTACACCTTC.

This clone came up a few times. The chain has TRBV7-2 and TRBJ2-2; the D is unclear. V dropped 6 bases and J dropped 1 base, with 12 bases sitting between them. The CDR3 length is 15 residues. Looked up from germline, CDR1 is SGHTA and CDR2 is FQGNSA. The CDR3 spells CASSQLPMNTGELFF. The CDR3 nucleotides read TGTGCCAGCAGTCAACTACCGATGAACACCGGGGAGCTGTTTTTT.

J is TRBJ1-6 and V is TRBV7-9; TRBD1 aligns across 7 bases. The CDR3 spans 14 residues. V was clipped by 6 bases and J by 6 bases; unmatched bases: 5. The germline gives CDR1 SEHNR, CDR2 FQNEAQ (reference sequence). The CDR3 sequence: CASRTTGVNSPLHF. The CDR3 DNA is TGTGCCAGCAGGACTACAGGGGTTAATTCACCCCTCCACTTT. The full variable domain, with the rest looked up from reference TRBV7-9 and TRBJ1-6, is DTGVSQNPRHKITKRGQNVTFRCDPISEHNRLYWYRQTLGQGPEFLTYFQNEAQLEKSRLLSDRFSAERPKGSFSTLEIQRTEQGDSAMYLCASRTTGVNSPLHFGNGTRLTVT.